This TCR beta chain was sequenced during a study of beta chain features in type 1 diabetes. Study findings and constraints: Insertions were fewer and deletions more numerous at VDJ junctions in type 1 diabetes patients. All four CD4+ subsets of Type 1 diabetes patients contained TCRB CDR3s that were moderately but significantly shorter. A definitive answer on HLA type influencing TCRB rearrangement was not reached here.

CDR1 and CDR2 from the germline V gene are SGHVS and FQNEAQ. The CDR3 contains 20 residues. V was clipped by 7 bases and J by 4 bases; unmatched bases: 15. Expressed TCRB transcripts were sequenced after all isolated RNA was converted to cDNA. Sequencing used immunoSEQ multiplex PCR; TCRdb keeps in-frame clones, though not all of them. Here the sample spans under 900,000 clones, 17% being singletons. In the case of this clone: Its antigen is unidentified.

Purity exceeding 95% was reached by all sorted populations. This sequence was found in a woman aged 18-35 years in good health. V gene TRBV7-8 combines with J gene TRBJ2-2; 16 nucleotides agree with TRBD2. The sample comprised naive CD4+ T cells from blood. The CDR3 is CASTQPPGLAGGPITGELFF. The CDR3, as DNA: TGTGCCAGCACCCAACCTCCGGGACTAGCGGGAGGGCCTATCACCGGGGAGCTGTTTTTT.